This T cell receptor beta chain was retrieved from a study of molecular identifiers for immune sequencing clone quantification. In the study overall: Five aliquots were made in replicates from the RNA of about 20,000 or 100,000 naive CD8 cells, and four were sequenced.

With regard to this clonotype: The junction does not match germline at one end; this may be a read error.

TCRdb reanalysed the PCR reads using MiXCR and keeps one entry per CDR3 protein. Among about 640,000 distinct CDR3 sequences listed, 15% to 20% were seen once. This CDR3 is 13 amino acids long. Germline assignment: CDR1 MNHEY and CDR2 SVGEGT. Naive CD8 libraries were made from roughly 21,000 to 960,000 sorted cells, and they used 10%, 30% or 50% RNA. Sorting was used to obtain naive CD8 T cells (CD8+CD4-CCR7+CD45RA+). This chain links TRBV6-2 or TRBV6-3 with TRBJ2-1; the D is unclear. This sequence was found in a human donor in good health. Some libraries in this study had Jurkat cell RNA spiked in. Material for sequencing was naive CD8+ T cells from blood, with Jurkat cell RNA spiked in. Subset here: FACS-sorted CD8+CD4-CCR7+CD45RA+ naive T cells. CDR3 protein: CASRDDLLNGQFF. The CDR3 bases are TGTGCCAGCAGGGACGACCTCTTAAATGGGCAGTTCTTC.